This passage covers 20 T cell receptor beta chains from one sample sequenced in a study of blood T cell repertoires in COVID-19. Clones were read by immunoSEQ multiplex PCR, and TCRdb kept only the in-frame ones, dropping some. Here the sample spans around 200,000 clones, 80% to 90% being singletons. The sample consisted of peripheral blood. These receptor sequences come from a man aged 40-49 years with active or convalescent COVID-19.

DNA of the CDR3: TGTGCCTGGAGCGACAGGGGGGAAGCTTTCTTT. Amino acids: CAWSDRGEAFF. The chain has TRBV30 and TRBJ1-1, with 9 nucleotides matching TRBD1. Germline trimming cut 3 bases from V and 8 bases from J; bases unmatched to any gene: 1. This CDR3 comprises 11 residues. Germline CDR1 is GTSNPN and CDR2 is SVGIG (reference sequence).

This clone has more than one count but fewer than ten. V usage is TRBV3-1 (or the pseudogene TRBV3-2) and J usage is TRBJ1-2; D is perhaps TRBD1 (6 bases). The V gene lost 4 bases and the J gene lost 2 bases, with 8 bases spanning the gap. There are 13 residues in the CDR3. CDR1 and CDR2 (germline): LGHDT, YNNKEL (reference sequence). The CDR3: CASSLGQNYGYTF. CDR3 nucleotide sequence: TGTGCCAGCAGCCTAGGACAGAACTATGGCTACACCTTC.

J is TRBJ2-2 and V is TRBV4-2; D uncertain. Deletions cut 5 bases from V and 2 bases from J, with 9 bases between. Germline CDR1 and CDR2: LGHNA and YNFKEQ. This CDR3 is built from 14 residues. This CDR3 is CASSTPRNTGELFF. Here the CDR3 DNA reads TGTGCCAGCAGCACCCCTAGAAACACCGGGGAGCTGTTTTTT.

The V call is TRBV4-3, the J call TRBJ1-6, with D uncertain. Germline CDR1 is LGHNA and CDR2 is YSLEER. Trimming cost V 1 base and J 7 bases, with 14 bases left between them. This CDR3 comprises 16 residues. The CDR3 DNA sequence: TGCGCCAGCAGCCAAGCGAGCGCATCTTGGAATTCACCCCTCCACTTT. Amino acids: CASSQASASWNSPLHF.

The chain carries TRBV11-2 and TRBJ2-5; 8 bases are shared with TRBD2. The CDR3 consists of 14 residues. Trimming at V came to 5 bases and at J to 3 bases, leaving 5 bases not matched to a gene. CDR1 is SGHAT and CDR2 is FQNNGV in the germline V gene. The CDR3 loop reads CASSRAGVKETQYF. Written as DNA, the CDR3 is TGTGCCAGCAGCCGAGCGGGGGTAAAAGAGACCCAGTACTTC.

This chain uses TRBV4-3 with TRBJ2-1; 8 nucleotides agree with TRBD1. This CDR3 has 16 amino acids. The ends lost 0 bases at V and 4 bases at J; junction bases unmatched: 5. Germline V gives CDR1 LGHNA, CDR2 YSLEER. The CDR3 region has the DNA TGCGCCAGCAGCCAAGACCCAGGGGGCTCATACAATGAGCAGTTCTTC. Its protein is CASSQDPGGSYNEQFF.

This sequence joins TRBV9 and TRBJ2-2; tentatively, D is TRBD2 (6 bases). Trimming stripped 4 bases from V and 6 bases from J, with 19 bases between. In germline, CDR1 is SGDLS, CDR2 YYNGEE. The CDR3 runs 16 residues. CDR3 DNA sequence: TGTGCCAGCAGCTCCGCGACTAGTTCAAGGGCCGGGGAGCTGTTTTTT. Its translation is CASSSATSSRAGELFF.

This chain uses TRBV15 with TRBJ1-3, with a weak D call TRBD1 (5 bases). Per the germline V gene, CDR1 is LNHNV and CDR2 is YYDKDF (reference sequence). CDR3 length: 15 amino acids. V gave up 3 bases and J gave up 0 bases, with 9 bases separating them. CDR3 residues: CATSSQGTSGNTIYF. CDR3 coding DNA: TGTGCCACCAGCAGCCAGGGAACCTCTGGAAACACCATATATTTT.

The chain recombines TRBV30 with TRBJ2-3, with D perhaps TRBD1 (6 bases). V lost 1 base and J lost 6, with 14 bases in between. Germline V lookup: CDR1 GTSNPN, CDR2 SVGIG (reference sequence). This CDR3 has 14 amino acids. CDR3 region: CAWSGLQGRDTQYF. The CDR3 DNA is TGTGCCTGGAGTGGGTTACAGGGTAGGGATACGCAGTATTTT.

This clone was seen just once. The CDR3 loop is CASTGLGQGGNEQYF. The CDR3 nucleotides read TGCGCCAGCACTGGCTTAGGACAGGGGGGCAACGAGCAGTACTTC. The chain couples TRBV5-1 to TRBJ2-7; 10 nucleotides match TRBD1. The germline gives CDR1 SGHRS, CDR2 YFSETQ. There are 15 residues in the CDR3. J gave up 5 bases and V 6 bases, and 11 bases lay outside the gene matches. The variable domain in full, completed from reference TRBV5-1 and TRBJ2-7, reads KAGVTQTPRYLIKTRGQQVTLSCSPISGHRSVSWYQQTPGQGLQFLFEYFSETQRNKGNFPGRFSGRQFSNSRSEMNVSTLELGDSALYLCASTGLGQGGNEQYFGPGTRLTVT.

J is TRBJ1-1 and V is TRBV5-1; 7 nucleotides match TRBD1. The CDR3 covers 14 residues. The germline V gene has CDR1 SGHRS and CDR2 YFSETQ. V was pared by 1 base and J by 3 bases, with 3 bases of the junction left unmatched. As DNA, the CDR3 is TGCGCCAGCAGCTTGTTCAGGGGGTACACTGAAGCTTTCTTT. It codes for CASSLFRGYTEAFF. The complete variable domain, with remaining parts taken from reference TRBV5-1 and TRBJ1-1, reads KAGVTQTPRYLIKTRGQQVTLSCSPISGHRSVSWYQQTPGQGLQFLFEYFSETQRNKGNFPGRFSGRQFSNSRSEMNVSTLELGDSALYLCASSLFRGYTEAFFGQGTRLTVV.

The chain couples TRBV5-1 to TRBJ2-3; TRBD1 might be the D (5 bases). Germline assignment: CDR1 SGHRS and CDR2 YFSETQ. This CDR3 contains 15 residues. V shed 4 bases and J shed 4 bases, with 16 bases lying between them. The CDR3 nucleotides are TGCGCCAGCAGCCTCAGGGCTGGCTCCCCAGATACGCAGTATTTT. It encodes CASSLRAGSPDTQYF.

CDR3 DNA sequence: TGCAGCGTTGACATGGGGACAGGGAGTCTCTACGAGCAGTACTTC. Translation: CSVDMGTGSLYEQYF. V usage is TRBV29-1 and J usage is TRBJ2-7, with 9 bases aligning to TRBD1. The CDR3 length is 15 residues. From germline, CDR1 is SQVTM and CDR2 ANQGSEA. J lost 3 bases, V lost 3 bases, and 9 bases had no gene match.

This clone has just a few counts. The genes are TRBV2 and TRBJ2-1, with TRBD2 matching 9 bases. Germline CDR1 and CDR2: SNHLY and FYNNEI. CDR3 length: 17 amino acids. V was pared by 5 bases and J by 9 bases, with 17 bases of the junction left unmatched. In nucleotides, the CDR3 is TGTGCCAGCAGTCCCCAAGTTTCGGCGGGGGGGAAGGGTGAGCAGTTCTTC. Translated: CASSPQVSAGGKGEQFF. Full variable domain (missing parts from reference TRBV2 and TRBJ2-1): EPEVTQTPSHQVTQMGQEVILRCVPISNHLYFYWYRQILGQKVEFLVSFYNNEISEKSEIFDDQFSVERPDGSNFTLKIRSTKLEDSAMYFCASSPQVSAGGKGEQFFGPGTRLTVL.

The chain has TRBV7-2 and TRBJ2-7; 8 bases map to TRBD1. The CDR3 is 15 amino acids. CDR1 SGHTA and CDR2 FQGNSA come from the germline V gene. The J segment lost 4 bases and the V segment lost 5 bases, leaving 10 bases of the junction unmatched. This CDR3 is CASSQEGQGGYEQYF. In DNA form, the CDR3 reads TGTGCCAGCAGCCAAGAAGGACAGGGTGGATACGAGCAGTACTTC.

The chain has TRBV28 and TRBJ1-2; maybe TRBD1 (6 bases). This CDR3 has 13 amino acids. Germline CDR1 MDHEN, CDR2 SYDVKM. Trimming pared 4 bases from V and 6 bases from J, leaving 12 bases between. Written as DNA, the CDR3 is TGTGCCAGCAGTTCCTGGGACACCGATGGCTACACCTTC. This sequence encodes CASSSWDTDGYTF.

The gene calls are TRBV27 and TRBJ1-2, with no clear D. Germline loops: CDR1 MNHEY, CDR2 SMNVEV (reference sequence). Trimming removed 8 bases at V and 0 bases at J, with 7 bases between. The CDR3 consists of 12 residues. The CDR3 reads CASRHANYGYTF. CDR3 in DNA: TGTGCCAGCCGACACGCTAACTATGGCTACACCTTC.

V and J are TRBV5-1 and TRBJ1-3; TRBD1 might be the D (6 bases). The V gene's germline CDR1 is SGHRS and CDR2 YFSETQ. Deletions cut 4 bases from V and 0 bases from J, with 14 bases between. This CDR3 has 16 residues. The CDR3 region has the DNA TGCGCCAGCAGCCCGGCGACAGGCCACTCTGGAAACACCATATATTTT. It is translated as CASSPATGHSGNTIYF.

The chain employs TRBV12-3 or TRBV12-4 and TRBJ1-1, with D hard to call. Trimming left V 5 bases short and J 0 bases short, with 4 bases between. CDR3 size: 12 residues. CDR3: CASSPVNTEAFF. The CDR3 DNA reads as TGTGCCAGCAGTCCAGTGAACACTGAAGCTTTCTTT.

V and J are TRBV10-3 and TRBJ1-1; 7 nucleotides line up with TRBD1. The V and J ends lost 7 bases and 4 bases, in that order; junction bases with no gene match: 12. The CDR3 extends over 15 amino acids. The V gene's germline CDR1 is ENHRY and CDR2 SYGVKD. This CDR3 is CAINSQDRQATEAFF. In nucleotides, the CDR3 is TGTGCCATCAATAGCCAGGACAGGCAGGCCACTGAAGCTTTCTTT.